This TCR beta chain was sequenced for a study of blood T cell repertoires in COVID-19. Clones were sequenced by immunoSEQ multiplex PCR, and TCRdb holds only the in-frame ones, with some missing. The table shows 150,000 to 200,000 clones, with approximately 80% occurring only once. CDR1 is LNHDA and CDR2 is SQIVND in the germline V gene (reference sequence). The CDR3 is 13 amino acids. The germline V and J ends were trimmed by 7 bases and 4 bases, with 10 bases remaining between them. The V gene is TRBV19, the J gene TRBJ1-4; D perhaps matches TRBD1 (5 bases). The material sequenced was PBMCs or T cells enriched from blood (not recorded which). This clonotype originated in a woman aged 60-75 years with acute COVID-19. This CDR3 is CASTRQFNEKLFF. The CDR3 coding sequence is TGTGCCAGTACAAGACAGTTTAATGAAAAACTGTTTTTT.